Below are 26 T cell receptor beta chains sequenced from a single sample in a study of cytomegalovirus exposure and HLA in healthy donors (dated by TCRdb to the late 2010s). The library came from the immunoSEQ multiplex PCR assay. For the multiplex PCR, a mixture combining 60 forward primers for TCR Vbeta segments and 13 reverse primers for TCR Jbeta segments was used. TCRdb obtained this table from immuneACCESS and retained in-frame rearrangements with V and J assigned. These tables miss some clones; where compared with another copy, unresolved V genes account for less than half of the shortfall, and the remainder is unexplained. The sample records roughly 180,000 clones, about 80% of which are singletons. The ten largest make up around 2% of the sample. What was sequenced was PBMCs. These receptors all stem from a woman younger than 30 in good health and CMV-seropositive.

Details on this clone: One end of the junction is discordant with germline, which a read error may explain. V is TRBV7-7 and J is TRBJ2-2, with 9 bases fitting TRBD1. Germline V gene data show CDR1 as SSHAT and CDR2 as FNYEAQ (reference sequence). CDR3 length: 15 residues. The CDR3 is CASSLDRGSNGELFF. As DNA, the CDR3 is TGTGCTAGCAGCCTTGACAGGGGGTCGAACGGGGAGCTGTTTTTT. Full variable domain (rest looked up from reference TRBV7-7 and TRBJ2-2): GAGVSQSPRYKVTKRGQDVTLRCDPISSHATLYWYQQALGQGPEFLTYFNYEAQPDKSGLPSDRFSAERPEGSISTLTIQRTEQRDSAMYRCASSLDRGSNGELFFGEGSRLTVL.

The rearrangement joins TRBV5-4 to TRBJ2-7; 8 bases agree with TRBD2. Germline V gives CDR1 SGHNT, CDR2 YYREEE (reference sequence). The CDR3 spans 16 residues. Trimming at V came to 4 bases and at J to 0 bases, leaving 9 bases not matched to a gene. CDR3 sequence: CASSEGGGGLSYEQYF. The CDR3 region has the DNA TGTGCCAGCAGCGAGGGGGGCGGGGGGCTCTCCTACGAGCAGTACTTC.

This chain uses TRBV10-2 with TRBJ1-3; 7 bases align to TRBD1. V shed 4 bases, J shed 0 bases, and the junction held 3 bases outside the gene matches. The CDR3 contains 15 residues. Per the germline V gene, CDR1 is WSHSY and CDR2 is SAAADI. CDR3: CASSGGQLSGNTIYF. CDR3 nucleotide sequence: TGCGCCAGCAGTGGGGGACAGCTCTCTGGAAACACCATATATTTT.

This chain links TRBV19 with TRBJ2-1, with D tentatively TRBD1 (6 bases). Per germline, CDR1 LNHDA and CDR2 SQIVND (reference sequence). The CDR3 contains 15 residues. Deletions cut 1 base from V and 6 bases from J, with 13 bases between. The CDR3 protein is CASSIGGRGGNEQFF. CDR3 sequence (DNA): TGTGCCAGTAGTATAGGGGGCAGGGGTGGCAATGAGCAGTTCTTC.

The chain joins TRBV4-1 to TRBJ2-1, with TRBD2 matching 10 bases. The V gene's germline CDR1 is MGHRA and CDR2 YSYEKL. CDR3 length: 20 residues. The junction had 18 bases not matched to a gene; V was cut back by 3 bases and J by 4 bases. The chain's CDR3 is CASSHTPLNTASGGYNEQFF. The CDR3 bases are TGCGCCAGCAGCCACACTCCCCTCAACACCGCTAGCGGGGGTTACAATGAGCAGTTCTTC.

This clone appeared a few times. The DNA for the CDR3 is TGTGCCAGTAAGAGCGGCTCCTACAATGAGCAGTTCTTC. This translates into CASKSGSYNEQFF. This sequence joins TRBV19 and TRBJ2-1; TRBD2 is a possible D gene (5 bases). Trimming stripped 7 bases from V and 0 bases from J, with 7 bases between. Germline values: CDR1 LNHDA, CDR2 SQIVND (reference sequence). The CDR3 totals 13 residues.

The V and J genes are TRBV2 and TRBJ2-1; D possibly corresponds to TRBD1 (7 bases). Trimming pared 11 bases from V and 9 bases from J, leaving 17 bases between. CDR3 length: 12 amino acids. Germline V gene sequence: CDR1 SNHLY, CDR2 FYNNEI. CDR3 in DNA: TGTGCCCGAAAGGGGCAGGGGGGTGAGCAGTTCTTC. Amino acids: CARKGQGGEQFF.

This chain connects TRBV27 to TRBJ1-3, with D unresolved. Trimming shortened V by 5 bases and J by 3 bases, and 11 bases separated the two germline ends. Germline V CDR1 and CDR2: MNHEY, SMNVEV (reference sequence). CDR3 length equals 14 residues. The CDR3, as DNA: TGTGCCAGCAGTCCCCGCCTCGGTGGAAACACCATATATTTT. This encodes CASSPRLGGNTIYF.

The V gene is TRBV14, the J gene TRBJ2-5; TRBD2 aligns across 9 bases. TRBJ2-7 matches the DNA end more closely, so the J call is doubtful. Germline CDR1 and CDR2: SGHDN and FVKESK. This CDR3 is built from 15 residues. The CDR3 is CASSQSFSGGYEQYF. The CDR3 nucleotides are TGTGCCAGCAGCCAATCGTTTAGCGGGGGATACGAGCAGTACTTC.

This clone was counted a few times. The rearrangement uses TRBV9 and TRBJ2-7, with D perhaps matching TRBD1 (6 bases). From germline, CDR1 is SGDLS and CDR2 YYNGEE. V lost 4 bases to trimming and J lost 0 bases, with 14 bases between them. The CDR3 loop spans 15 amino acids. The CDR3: CASSPENRDSYEQYF. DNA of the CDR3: TGTGCCAGCAGCCCGGAGAACAGGGACTCCTACGAGCAGTACTTC.

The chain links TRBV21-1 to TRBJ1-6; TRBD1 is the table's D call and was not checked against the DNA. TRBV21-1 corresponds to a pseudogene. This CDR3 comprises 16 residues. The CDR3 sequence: CASSCRVFSYNSPLHF. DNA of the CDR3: TGTGCCAGCAGCTGCAGGGTCTTCTCCTATAATTCACCCCTCCACTTT.

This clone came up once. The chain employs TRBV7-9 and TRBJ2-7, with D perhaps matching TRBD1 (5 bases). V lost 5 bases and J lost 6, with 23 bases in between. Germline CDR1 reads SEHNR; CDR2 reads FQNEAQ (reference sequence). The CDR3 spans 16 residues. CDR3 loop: CASSIFGSHPQGEQYF. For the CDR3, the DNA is TGTGCCAGCAGCATATTCGGATCTCACCCCCAGGGCGAGCAGTACTTC.

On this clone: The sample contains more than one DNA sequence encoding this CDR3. This CDR3 reads CASSEARTGTSYEQYV. The CDR3 DNA follows: TGTGCCAGCAGTGAAGCGAGGACAGGCACCTCCTACGAGCAGTACGTC. The rearrangement uses TRBV6-1 and TRBJ2-7; 7 positions match TRBD1. CDR1 is MNHNS, CDR2 SASEGT, per germline. Unmatched junction bases numbered 5, after V lost 0 bases and J lost 0 bases. The CDR3 has 16 residues.

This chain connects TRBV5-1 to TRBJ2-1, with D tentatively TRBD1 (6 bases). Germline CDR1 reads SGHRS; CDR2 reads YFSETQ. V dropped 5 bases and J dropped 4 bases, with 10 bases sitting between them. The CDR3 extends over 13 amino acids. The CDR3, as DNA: TGCGCCAGCAGTTTCGGACAGTACAATGAGCAGTTCTTC. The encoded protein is CASSFGQYNEQFF.

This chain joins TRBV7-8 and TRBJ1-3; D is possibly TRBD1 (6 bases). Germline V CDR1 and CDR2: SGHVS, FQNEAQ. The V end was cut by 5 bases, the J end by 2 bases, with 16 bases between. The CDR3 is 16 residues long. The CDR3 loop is CASSTTPGTTGNTIYF. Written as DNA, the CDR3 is TGTGCCAGCAGCACTACCCCCGGGACAACTGGAAACACCATATATTTT.

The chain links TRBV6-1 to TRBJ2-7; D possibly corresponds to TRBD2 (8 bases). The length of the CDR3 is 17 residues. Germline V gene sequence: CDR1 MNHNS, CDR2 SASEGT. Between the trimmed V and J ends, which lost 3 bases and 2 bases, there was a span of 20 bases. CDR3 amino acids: CASSEGRGGGTAYEQYF. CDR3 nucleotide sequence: TGTGCCAGCAGTGAGGGGCGTGGCGGGGGGACAGCCTACGAGCAGTACTTC.

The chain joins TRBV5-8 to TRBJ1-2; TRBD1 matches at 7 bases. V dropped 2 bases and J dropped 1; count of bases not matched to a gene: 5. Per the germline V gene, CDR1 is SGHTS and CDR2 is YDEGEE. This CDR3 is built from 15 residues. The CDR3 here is CASSFPTGDNYGYTF. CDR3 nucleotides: TGTGCCAGCAGCTTCCCCACAGGGGATAACTATGGCTACACCTTC.

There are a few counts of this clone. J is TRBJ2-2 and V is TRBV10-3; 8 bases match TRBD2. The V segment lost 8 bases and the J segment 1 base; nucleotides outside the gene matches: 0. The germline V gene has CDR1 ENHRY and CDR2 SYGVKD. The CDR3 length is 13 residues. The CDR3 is CAILAGNTGELFF. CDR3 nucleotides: TGTGCCATCCTAGCGGGGAACACCGGGGAGCTGTTTTTT.

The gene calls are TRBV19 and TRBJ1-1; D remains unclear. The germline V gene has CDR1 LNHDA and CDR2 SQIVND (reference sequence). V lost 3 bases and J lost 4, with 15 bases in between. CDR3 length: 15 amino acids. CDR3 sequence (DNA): TGTGCCAGTAGTATCGACGGCGGAAGCGGCACTGAAGCTTTCTTT. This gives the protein CASSIDGGSGTEAFF.

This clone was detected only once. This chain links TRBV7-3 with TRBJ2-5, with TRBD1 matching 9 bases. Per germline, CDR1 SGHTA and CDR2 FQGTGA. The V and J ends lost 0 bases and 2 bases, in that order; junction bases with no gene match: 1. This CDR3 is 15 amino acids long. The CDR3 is CASSLTGTGQETQYF. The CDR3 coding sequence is TGTGCCAGCAGCTTAACGGGGACAGGGCAAGAGACCCAGTACTTC. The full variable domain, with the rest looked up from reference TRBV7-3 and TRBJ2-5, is GAGVSQTPSNKVTEKGKYVELRCDPISGHTALYWYRQSLGQGPEFLIYFQGTGAADDSGLPNDRFFAVRPEGSVSTLKIQRTERGDSAVYLCASSLTGTGQETQYFGPGTRLLVL.

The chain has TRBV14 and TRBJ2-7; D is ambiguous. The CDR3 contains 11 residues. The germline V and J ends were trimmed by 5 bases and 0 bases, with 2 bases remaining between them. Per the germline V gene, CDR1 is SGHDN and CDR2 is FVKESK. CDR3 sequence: CASSYSYEQYF. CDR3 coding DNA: TGTGCCAGCAGCTACTCCTACGAGCAGTACTTC.

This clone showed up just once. CDR3 nucleotide sequence: TGTGCCAGCAGCCAAGTTTACAGCTACTCCTACAATGAGCAGTTCTTC. This sequence encodes CASSQVYSYSYNEQFF. The chain uses TRBV14 and TRBJ2-1; D gene ambiguous. The ends were cut back, 1 base at V and 0 bases at J, with 10 bases in the middle. Germline V gene sequence: CDR1 SGHDN, CDR2 FVKESK. CDR3 size: 16 residues.

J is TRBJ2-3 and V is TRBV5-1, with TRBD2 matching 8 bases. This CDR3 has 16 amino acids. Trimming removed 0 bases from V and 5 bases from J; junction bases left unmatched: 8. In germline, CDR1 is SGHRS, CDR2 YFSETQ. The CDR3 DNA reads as TGCGCCAGCAGCTTGGAAGAGCGGGGGACGGGAGATACGCAGTATTTT. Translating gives CASSLEERGTGDTQYF.

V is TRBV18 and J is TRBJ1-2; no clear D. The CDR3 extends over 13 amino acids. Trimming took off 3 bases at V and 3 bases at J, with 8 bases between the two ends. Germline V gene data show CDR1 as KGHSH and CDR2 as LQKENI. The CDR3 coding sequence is TGTGCCAGCTCACCGGCAGGTGACTATGGCTACACCTTC. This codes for CASSPAGDYGYTF.

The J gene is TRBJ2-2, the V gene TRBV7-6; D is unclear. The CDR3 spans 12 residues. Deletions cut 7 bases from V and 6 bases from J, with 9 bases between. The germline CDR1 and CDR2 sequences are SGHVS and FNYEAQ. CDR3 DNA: TGTGCCAGCACCGTTAGAGCCGGGGAGCTGTTTTTT. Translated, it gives CASTVRAGELFF.

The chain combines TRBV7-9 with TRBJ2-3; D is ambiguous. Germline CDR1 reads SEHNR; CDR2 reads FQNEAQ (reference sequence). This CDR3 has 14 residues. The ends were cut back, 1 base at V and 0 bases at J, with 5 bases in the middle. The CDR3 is CASSLGSSTDTQYF. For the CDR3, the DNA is TGTGCCAGCAGCTTAGGTTCTAGCACAGATACGCAGTATTTT. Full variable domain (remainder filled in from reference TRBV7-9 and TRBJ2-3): DTGVSQNPRHKITKRGQNVTFRCDPISEHNRLYWYRQTLGQGPEFLTYFQNEAQLEKSRLLSDRFSAERPKGSFSTLEIQRTEQGDSAMYLCASSLGSSTDTQYFGPGTRLTVL.